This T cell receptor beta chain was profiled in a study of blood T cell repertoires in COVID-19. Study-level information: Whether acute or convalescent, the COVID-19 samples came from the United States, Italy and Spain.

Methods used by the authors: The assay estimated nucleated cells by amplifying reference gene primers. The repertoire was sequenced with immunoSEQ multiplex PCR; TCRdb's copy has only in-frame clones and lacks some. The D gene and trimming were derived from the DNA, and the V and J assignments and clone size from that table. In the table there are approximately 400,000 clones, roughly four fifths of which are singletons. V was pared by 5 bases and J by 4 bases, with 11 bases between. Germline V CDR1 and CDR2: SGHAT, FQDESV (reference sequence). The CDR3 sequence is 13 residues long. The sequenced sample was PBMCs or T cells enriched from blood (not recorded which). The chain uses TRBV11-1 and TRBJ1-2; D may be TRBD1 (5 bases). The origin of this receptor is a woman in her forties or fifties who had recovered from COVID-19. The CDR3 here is CASSPPDSYGYTF. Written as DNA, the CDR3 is TGTGCCAGCAGCCCCCCCGACAGCTATGGCTACACCTTC.